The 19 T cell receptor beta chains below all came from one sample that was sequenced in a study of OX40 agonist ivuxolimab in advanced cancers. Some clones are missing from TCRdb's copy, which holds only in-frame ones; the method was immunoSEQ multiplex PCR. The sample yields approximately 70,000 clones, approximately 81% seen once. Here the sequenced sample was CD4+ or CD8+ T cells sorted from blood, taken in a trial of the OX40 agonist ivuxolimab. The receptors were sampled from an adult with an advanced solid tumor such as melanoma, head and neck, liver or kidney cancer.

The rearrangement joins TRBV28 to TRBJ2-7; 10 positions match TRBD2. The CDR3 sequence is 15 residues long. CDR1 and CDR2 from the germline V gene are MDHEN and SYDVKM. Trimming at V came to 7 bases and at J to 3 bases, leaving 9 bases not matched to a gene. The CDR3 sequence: CASKSQAGGLYEQYF. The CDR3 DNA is TGTGCCAGCAAGTCCCAAGCGGGGGGGCTCTACGAGCAGTACTTC. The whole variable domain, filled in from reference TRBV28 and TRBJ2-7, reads DVKVTQSSRYLVKRTGEKVFLECVQDMDHENMFWYRQDPGLGLRLIYFSYDVKMKEKGDIPEGYSVSREKKERFSLILESASTNQTSMYLCASKSQAGGLYEQYFGPGTRLTVT.

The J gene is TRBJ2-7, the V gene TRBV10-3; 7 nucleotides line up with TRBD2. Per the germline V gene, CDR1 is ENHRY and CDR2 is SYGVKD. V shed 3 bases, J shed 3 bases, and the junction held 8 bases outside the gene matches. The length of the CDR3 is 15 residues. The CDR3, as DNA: TGTGCCATCAGTGATTTGAGGGAGGGGAGCTACGAGCAGTACTTC. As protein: CAISDLREGSYEQYF.

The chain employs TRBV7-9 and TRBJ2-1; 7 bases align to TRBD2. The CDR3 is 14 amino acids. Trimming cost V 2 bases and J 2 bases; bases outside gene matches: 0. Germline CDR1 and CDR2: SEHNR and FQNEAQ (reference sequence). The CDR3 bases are TGTGCCAGCAGCTTACTAGCGGCCTACAATGAGCAGTTCTTC. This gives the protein CASSLLAAYNEQFF.

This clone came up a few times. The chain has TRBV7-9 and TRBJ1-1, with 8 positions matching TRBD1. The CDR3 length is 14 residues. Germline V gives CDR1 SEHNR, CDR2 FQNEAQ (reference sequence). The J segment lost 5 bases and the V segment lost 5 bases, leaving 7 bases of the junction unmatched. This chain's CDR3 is CASSPQGAGTEAFF. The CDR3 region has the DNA TGTGCCAGCAGCCCCCAGGGGGCTGGGACTGAAGCTTTCTTT.

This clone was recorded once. The CDR3 reads CASSLIQNYEQYF. Written as DNA, the CDR3 is TGTGCCAGCAGCTTGATACAGAATTACGAGCAGTACTTC. The chain couples TRBV5-4 to TRBJ2-7; no clear D gene. The CDR3 spans 13 residues. The ends were cut back, 1 base at V and 4 bases at J, with 9 bases in the middle. CDR1 and CDR2 from the germline V gene are SGHNT and YYREEE (reference sequence).

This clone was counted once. The CDR3 nucleotides read TGTGCCAGCAGTGAAGGGGGCAGGTTAGGTACGCAGTATTTT. Protein sequence: CASSEGGRLGTQYF. This rearrangement joins TRBV6-1 to TRBJ2-3; perhaps TRBD1 as D (5 bases). Germline V gene data show CDR1 as MNHNS and CDR2 as SASEGT. V lost 1 base to trimming and J lost 8 bases, with 13 bases between them. This CDR3 is built from 14 residues.

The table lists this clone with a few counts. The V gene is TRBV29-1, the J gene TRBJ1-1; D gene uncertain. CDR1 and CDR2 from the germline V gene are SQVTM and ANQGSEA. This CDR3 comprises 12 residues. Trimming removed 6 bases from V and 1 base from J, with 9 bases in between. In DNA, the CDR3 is TGCAGCGTCTCTGTGGGGAACACTGAAGCTTTCTTT. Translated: CSVSVGNTEAFF.

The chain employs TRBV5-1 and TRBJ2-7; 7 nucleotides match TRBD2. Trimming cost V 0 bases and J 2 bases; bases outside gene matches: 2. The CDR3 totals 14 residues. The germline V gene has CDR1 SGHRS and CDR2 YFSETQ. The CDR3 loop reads CASSLDGRTYEQYF. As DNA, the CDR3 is TGCGCCAGCAGCTTGGACGGGAGGACCTACGAGCAGTACTTC. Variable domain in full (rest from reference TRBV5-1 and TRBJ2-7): KAGVTQTPRYLIKTRGQQVTLSCSPISGHRSVSWYQQTPGQGLQFLFEYFSETQRNKGNFPGRFSGRQFSNSRSEMNVSTLELGDSALYLCASSLDGRTYEQYFGPGTRLTVT.

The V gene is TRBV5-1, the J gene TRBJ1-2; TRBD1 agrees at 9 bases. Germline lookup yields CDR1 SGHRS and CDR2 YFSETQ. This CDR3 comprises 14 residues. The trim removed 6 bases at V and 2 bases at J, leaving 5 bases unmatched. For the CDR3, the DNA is TGCGCCAGCACCCCGACAGGGGGAAACTATGGCTACACCTTC. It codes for CASTPTGGNYGYTF.

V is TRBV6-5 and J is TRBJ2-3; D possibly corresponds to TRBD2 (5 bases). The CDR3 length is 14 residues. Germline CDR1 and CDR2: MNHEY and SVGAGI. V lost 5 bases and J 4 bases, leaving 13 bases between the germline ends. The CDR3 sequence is CASSQSRGADTQYF. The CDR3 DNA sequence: TGTGCCAGCAGTCAGTCTCGGGGTGCAGATACGCAGTATTTT.

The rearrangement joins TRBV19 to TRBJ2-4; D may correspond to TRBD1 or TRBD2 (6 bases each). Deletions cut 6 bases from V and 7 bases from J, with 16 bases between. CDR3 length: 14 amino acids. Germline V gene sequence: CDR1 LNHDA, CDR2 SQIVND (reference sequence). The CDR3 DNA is TGTGCCAGTAGCCAGCGGGTCAGGGGTAACATTCAGTACTTC. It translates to CASSQRVRGNIQYF.

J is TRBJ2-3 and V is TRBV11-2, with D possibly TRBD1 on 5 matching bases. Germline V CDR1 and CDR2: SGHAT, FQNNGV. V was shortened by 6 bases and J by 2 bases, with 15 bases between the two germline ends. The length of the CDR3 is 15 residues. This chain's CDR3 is CASSLRGQPTDTQYF. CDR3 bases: TGTGCCAGCAGTCTTAGAGGACAACCCACAGATACGCAGTATTTT.

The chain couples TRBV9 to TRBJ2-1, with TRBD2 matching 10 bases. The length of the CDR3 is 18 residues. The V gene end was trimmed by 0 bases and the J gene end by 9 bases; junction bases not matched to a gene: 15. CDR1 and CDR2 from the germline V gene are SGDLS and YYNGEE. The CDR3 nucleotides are TGTGCCAGCAGCGTAGCAGTGACAGCGGGAGGGCCCTCGGGTGAGCAGTTCTTC. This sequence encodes CASSVAVTAGGPSGEQFF.

The CDR3 DNA reads as TGTGCCAGCACCCTGGACAGCTACGAGCAGTACTTC. Amino acids: CASTLDSYEQYF. The V gene is TRBV5-4, the J gene TRBJ2-7; D is perhaps TRBD1 (6 bases). Trimming stripped 6 bases from V and 3 bases from J, with 10 bases between. CDR3 size: 12 residues. Germline-derived CDR1 and CDR2 are SGHNT and YYREEE (reference sequence). Filled out from reference TRBV5-4 and TRBJ2-7, the complete variable domain reads ETGVTQSPTHLIKTRGQQVTLRCSSQSGHNTVSWYQQALGQGPQFIFQYYREEENGRGNFPPRFSGLQFPNYSSELNVNALELDDSALYLCASTLDSYEQYFGPGTRLTVT.

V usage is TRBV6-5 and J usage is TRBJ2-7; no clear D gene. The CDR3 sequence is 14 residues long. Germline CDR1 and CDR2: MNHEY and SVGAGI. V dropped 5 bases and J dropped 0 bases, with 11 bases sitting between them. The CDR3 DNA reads TGTGCCAGCAGTCCTCTCTCGAACTCCTACGAGCAGTACTTC. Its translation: CASSPLSNSYEQYF.

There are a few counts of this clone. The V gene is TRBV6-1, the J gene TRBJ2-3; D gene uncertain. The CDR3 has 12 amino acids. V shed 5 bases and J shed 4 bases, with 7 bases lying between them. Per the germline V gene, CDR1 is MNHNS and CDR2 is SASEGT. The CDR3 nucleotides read TGTGCCAGCAGTCTTGTACCAGATACGCAGTATTTT. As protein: CASSLVPDTQYF.

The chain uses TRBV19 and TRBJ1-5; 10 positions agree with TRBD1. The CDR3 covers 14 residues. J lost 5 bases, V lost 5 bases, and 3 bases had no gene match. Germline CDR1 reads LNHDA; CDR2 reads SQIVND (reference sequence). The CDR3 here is CASSLTGGDQPQHF. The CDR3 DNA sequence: TGTGCCAGTAGTCTGACAGGGGGCGATCAGCCCCAGCATTTT.

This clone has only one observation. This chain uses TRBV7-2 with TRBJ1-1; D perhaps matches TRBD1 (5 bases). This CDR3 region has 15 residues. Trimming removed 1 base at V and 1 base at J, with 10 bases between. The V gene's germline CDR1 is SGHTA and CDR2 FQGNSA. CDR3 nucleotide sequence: TGTGCCAGCAGCTTAGTGGGGGAACCGAACACTGAAGCTTTCTTT. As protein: CASSLVGEPNTEAFF.

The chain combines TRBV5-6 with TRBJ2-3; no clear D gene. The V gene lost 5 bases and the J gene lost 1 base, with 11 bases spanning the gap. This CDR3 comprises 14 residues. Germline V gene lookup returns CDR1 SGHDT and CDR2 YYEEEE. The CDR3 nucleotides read TGTGCCAGCAGTCAGACCCTGGGCACAGATACGCAGTATTTT. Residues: CASSQTLGTDTQYF.